This T cell receptor (beta chain) was recorded in a study of shared clonotypes between healthy human individuals (dated by TCRdb to 2020 to 2022). About the full investigation: Three men and a couple of women, aged 18 to 49 years, made up the cohort. To estimate repertoire size and how much clonotype sharing occurs between individuals, the study deeply sequenced the blood TCR repertoires of 5 or 6 healthy adults. Different laboratories and diverse techniques were used to prepare libraries and sequence TCR repertoires, to increase sequencing depth and limit assay-specific biases. Leukapheresis yielded between about 0.94 and 8.9 billion PBMCs per donor. Results the study describes overall, beyond this receptor: Pairwise subsampling indicated that sequencing depth was expected to affect the degree of clonotype sharing among donors. Because the study included only a small number of donors, the genetic and exposure-history diversity represented was limited. Sampling was limited to blood, and TCR repertoires in tissue likely differ from TCR repertoires in blood.

This clone appeared many times. This receptor's antigen is unknown. The record has no base qualities; no much larger clone is one base away. This sample also contains other DNA sequences that code for the same CDR3. CDR1 and CDR2 were assigned from the germline V gene as ENHRY and SYGVKD. Measured from the cysteine to the phenylalanine, the CDR3 is 16 residues long. Only the CDR3 DNA is retained, 48 bases long and in frame from the first base. Trimmed from V: 0 bases; trimmed from J: 3 bases; junction bases lacking a gene match: 3. Healthy HIV-negative adults with no recently reported acute infections or vaccinations were included as donors. All donors were Caucasian adults living in Nashville, Tennessee, USA. For unsorted samples, 100 million or so PBMCs were counted, and genomic DNA was extracted using the QIAamp DNA Blood Mini kit. After blood collection by leukapheresis, PBMCs were isolated using Ficoll-Histopaque density gradient centrifugation and then cryopreserved in the vapor phase of liquid nitrogen.

Using the deep immunoSEQ assay, TCR CDR3 regions were amplified from genomic DNA by multiplex PCR. Extracted genomic DNA from each cell subset was distributed evenly across all wells of several immunoSEQ 96-well plates, and each plate was treated as a replicate. For unsorted PBMC, 250 to 350 ng of genomic DNA, equivalent to approximately 30,000 T cell genomes, went into each replicate PCR. Ten immunoSEQ deep assay plates were used to sequence unsorted PBMC genomic DNA. Purified libraries were quantified with a Qubit 3.0 fluorometer, sized on a Bioanalyzer 2100, and re-quantified with the KAPA Library Quantification kit. A separate single-read 150-cycle Illumina NextSeq 550 flow cell was used to sequence each immunoSEQ 96-well plate. As for how the authors treated the data: The immunoSEQ output contained only junctional sequences without quality scores, so filtering could not match that applied to full-length reads. Sequences were annotated with PyIR, a Python wrapper for IgBLAST v1.9, and V/J genes and CDR3 were assigned using IMGT germline references. Reads were removed for weak V/J assignments (E-value above 1e-6), missing CDR3, stop codons, out-of-frame junctions, or ambiguous translated residues. V3J clonotypes were defined as sequences sharing an identical inferred V gene, J gene, and CDR3 amino acid sequence. The percentage overlap between two repertoires was calculated by dividing the number of shared unique clonotypes by the size of the smaller repertoire. Repertoire richness was assessed with RTK rarefaction, the Chao1 estimator, and Recon v2.1 estimates of unobserved clonotypes. TCRdb obtained this table from immuneACCESS and retained in-frame rearrangements with V and J assigned. These tables miss some clones; where compared with another copy, unresolved V genes account for less than half of the shortfall, and the remainder is unexplained. D and trimming were read from the DNA, whereas the V and J calls and clone size are those reported in that table. Across this sample there are hundreds of thousands of clones, with around three quarters seen only once. Of the sample, about 11% is held by the ten largest clones.

The source material was PBMCs. The V and J genes are TRBV10-3 and TRBJ1-5, and TRBD1 matches 9 of the central bases. The sequence was collected from a middle-aged woman in good health. Some clones in this sample may be carry-over from other donors' samples. The CDR3 region reads CAISESGDRVNQPQHF. The DNA is as follows: TGTGCCATCAGTGAGTCAGGGGACAGGGTCAATCAGCCCCAGCATTTT.